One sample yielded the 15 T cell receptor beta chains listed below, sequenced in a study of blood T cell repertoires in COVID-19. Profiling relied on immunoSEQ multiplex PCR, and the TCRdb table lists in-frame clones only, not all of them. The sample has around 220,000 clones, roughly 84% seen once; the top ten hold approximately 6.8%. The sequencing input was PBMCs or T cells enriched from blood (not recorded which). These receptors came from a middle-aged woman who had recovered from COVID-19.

CDR3 coding DNA: TGTGCCAGCAGCCAGGGAAGGGAGGTGAACACTGAAGCTTTCTTT. Its translation is CASSQGREVNTEAFF. The V gene is TRBV3-1 (or the pseudogene TRBV3-2), the J gene TRBJ1-1; D gene uncertain. Trimming took off 3 bases at V and 0 bases at J, with 11 bases between the two ends. Germline values: CDR1 LGHDT, CDR2 YNNKEL (reference sequence). The CDR3 has 15 residues.

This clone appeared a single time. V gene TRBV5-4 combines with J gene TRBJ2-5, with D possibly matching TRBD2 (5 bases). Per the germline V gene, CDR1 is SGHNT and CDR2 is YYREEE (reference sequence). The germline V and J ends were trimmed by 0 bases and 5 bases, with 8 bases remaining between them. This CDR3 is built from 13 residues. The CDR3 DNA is TGTGCCAGCAGCTTGGAGAGGGTCGAGACCCAGTACTTC. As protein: CASSLERVETQYF.

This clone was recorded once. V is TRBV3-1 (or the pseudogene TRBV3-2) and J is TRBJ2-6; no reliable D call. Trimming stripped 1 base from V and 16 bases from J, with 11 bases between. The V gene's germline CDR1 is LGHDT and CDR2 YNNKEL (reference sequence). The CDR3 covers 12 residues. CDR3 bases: TGTGCCAGCAGCCAAGTGTCAAGACAACTGACTTTC. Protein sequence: CASSQVSRQLTF.

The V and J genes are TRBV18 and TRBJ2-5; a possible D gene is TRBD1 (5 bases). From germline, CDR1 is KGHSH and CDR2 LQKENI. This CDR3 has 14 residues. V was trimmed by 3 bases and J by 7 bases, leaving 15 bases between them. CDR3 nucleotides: TGTGCCAGCTCACCCCAGGGTTCCGTCGGGACCCAGTACTTC. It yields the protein CASSPQGSVGTQYF.

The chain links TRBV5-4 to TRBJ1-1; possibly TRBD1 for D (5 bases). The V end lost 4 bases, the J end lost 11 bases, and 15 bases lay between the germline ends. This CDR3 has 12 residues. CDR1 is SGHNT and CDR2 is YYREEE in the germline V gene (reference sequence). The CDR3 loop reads CASSPVGGRAFF. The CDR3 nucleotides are TGTGCCAGCAGCCCGGTGGGGGGTCGGGCTTTCTTT.

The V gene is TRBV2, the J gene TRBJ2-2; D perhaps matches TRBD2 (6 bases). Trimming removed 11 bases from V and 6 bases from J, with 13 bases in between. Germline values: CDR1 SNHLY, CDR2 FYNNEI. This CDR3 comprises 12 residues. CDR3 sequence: CAGGTPPGELFF. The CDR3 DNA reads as TGTGCCGGCGGGACTCCTCCCGGGGAGCTGTTTTTT.

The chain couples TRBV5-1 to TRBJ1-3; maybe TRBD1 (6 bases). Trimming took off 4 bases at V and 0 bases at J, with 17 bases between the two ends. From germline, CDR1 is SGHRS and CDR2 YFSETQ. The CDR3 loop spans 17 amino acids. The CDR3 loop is CASSRTTNRASGNTIYF. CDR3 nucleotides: TGCGCCAGCAGCCGCACGACTAACAGGGCCTCTGGAAACACCATATATTTT.

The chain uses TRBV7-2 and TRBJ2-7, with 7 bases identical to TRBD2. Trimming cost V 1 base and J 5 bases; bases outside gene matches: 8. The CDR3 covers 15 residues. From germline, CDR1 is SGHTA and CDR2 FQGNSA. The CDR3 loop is CASSLVGRESHEQYV. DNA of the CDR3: TGTGCCAGCAGCTTAGTGGGGCGGGAGTCCCACGAGCAGTACGTC.

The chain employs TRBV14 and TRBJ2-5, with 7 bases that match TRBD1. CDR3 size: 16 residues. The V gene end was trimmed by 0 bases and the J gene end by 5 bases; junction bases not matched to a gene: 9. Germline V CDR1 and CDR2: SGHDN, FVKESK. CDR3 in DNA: TGTGCCAGCAGCCAAGATCAGACAGGGTATCGGGAGACCCAGTACTTC. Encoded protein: CASSQDQTGYRETQYF.

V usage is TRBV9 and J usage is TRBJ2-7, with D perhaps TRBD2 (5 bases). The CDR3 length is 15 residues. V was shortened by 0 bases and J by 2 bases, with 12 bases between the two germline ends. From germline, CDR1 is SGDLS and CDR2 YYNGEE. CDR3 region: CASSVAGEFPYEQYF. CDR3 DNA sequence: TGTGCCAGCAGCGTAGCTGGGGAGTTCCCCTACGAGCAGTACTTC. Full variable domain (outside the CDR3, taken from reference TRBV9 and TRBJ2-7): DSGVTQTPKHLITATGQRVTLRCSPRSGDLSVYWYQQSLDQGLQFLIQYYNGEERAKGNILERFSAQQFPDLHSELNLSSLELGDSALYFCASSVAGEFPYEQYFGPGTRLTVT.

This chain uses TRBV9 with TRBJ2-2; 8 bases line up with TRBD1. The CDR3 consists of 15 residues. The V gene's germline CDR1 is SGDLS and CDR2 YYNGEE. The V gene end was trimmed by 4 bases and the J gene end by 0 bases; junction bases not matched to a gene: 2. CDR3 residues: CASSKDRANTGELFF. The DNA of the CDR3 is TGTGCCAGCAGCAAGGACAGGGCGAACACCGGGGAGCTGTTTTTT.

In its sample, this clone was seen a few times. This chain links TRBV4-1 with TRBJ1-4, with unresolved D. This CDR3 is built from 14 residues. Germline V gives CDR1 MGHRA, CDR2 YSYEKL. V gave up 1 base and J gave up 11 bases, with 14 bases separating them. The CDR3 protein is CASSQVFVGSKLFF. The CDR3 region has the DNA TGCGCCAGCAGCCAAGTTTTTGTAGGGAGTAAACTGTTTTTT.

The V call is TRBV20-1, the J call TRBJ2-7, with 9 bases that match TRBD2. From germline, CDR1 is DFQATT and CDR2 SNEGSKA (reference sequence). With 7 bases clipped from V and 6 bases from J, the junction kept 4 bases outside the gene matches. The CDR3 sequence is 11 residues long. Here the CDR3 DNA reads TGCAGTGGACTAGCGGTAGGCGAGCAGTACTTC. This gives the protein CSGLAVGEQYF.

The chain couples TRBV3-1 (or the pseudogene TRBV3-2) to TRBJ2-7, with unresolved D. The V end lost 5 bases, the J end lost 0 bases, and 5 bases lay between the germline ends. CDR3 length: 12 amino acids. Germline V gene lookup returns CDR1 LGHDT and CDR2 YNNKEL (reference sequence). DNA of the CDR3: TGTGCCAGCAGCGCAGACTCCTACGAGCAGTACTTC. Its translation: CASSADSYEQYF.

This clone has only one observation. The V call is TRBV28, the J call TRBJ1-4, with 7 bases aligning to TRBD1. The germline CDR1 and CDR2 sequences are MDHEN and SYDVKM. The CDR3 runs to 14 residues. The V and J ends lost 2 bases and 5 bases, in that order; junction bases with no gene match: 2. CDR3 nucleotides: TGTGCCAGCAGTTTACAGGGGGGAAATGAAAAACTGTTTTTT. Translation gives CASSLQGGNEKLFF.